One TCR beta chain is described in this entry. The data belong to a study of blood T cell repertoires in COVID-19. V gave up 4 bases and J gave up 4 bases, with 13 bases separating them. Germline-derived CDR1 and CDR2 are MDHEN and SYDVKM. This CDR3 has 14 residues. Generated by immunoSEQ multiplex PCR, the TCRdb table keeps only in-frame clones and is missing some. Among approximately 140,000 clones listed, roughly 86% were seen once. This receptor was identified in a woman aged 50 to 65 with acute COVID-19. Sequencing was done on a sample of PBMCs or T cells enriched from blood (not recorded which). This rearrangement joins TRBV28 to TRBJ1-2, with D perhaps TRBD1 (5 bases). DNA of the CDR3: TGTGCCAGCAGTTCCGGGCAGGGTGGCTATGGCTACACCTTC. Amino acids: CASSSGQGGYGYTF.